Listed here is a single T cell receptor (beta chain). This sample stems from a study of control samples from healthy donors and cancer patients. CDR3 length: 16 amino acids. Germline V gives CDR1 LNHDA, CDR2 SQIVND (reference sequence). Trimming removed 4 bases at V and 0 bases at J, with 12 bases between. Method: immunoSEQ multiplex PCR; TCRdb's copy keeps in-frame clones and lacks some. The sample lists over 150,000 clones; 80% to 95% were seen once. V gene TRBV19 combines with J gene TRBJ1-4, with D hard to call. The receptor was derived from a young man in good health. The sequenced sample was blood. The CDR3 DNA reads TGTGCCAGTAGTAAGGACGGACCAACAACTAATGAAAAACTGTTTTTT. Translation gives CASSKDGPTTNEKLFF.